Below are 28 T cell receptor beta chains sequenced from a single sample in a study of cytomegalovirus exposure and HLA in healthy donors. 13 Jbeta primers and 60 Vbeta primers were used for the PCR. Clones were sequenced by immunoSEQ multiplex PCR, and TCRdb holds only the in-frame ones, with some missing. The listing contains 130,000 or so clones. Source material: PBMCs. Every receptor here comes from a woman younger than 35 in good health and CMV-seronegative.

This sequence joins TRBV29-1 and TRBJ2-2; D remains unclear. The CDR3 contains 16 residues. CDR1 and CDR2 (germline): SQVTM, ANQGSEA. V gave up 7 bases and J gave up 5 bases, with 23 bases separating them. The DNA for the CDR3 is TGCAGCGCCCAGTCGCGGAAATTAGGTGAAACCGGGGAGCTGTTTTTT. It is translated as CSAQSRKLGETGELFF.

The chain combines TRBV7-2 with TRBJ2-2, with TRBD2 matching over 8 bases. The CDR3 totals 15 residues. The germline V gene encodes CDR1 SGHTA and CDR2 FQGNSA. Trimming at V came to 2 bases and at J to 3 bases, leaving 2 bases not matched to a gene. In DNA, the CDR3 is TGTGCCAGCAGCTTACAAGCGGGAGACACCGGGGAGCTGTTTTTT. Translation: CASSLQAGDTGELFF.

The J gene is TRBJ2-5, the V gene TRBV18; no firm D call. The J call may be mistaken, given a closer DNA end match to TRBJ2-7. Per the germline V gene, CDR1 is KGHSH and CDR2 is LQKENI. The CDR3 is made up of 13 amino acids. CDR3 sequence reads: CASSPPSSYEQYF. CDR3 sequence (DNA): TGTGCCAGCTCACCACCGAGCTCCTACGAGCAGTACTTC.

The V and J genes are TRBV7-3 and TRBJ2-3; 10 nucleotides line up with TRBD2. This CDR3 has 16 residues. With 2 bases clipped from V and 4 bases from J, the junction kept 6 bases outside the gene matches. CDR1 and CDR2 from the germline V gene are SGHTA and FQGTGA. CDR3 DNA sequence: TGTGCCAGCAGCTTACCCCTAGCGGGAGCGGCAGATACGCAGTATTTT. This encodes CASSLPLAGAADTQYF.

The chain couples TRBV6-6 to TRBJ1-5, with unresolved D. V was pared by 8 bases and J by 0 bases, with 5 bases between. Germline V gene lookup returns CDR1 MNHNY and CDR2 SVGAGI (reference sequence). CDR3 size: 12 residues. The DNA for the CDR3 is TGTGCCAGCGGCGGTAGCAATCAGCCCCAGCATTTT. It specifies CASGGSNQPQHF.

The chain uses TRBV5-1 and TRBJ2-5; TRBD1 matches 9 bases. The CDR3 extends over 16 amino acids. Trimming at V came to 4 bases and at J to 6 bases, leaving 13 bases not matched to a gene. Per the germline V gene, CDR1 is SGHRS and CDR2 is YFSETQ. In DNA, the CDR3 is TGCGCCAGCAGCCTAGCGCGGACAGGGGCTGGGAAGACCCAGTACTTC. Protein: CASSLARTGAGKTQYF.

This chain uses TRBV6-5 with TRBJ2-1; D is possibly TRBD1 (5 bases). Germline V gene lookup returns CDR1 MNHEY and CDR2 SVGAGI. This CDR3 spans 13 amino acids. Trimming left V 5 bases short and J 3 bases short, with 8 bases between. This CDR3 reads CASSLDSYNEQFF. As DNA, the CDR3 is TGTGCCAGCAGTCTCGACAGCTACAATGAGCAGTTCTTC.

This chain joins TRBV11-3 and TRBJ2-3, with D unresolved. This CDR3 has 15 residues. CDR1 and CDR2 (germline): SGHNT, YENEEA. Trimming pared 1 base from V and 0 bases from J, leaving 8 bases between. The CDR3: CASSLGAGSTDTQYF. DNA for the CDR3: TGTGCCAGCAGCTTAGGGGCAGGCAGCACAGATACGCAGTATTTT.

The rearrangement uses TRBV11-1 and TRBJ2-3; D may be TRBD2 (6 bases). This CDR3 comprises 14 residues. Between the trimmed V and J ends, which lost 3 bases and 4 bases, there was a span of 11 bases. Germline lookup yields CDR1 SGHAT and CDR2 FQDESV (reference sequence). The CDR3 reads CASSLTGAPDTQYF. The CDR3 DNA reads TGTGCCAGCAGCTTGACGGGAGCCCCAGATACGCAGTATTTT.

J is TRBJ2-1 and V is TRBV7-6; D is perhaps TRBD1 (7 bases). This CDR3 region has 17 residues. V lost 0 bases and J lost 10, with 22 bases in between. Germline V gene data show CDR1 as SGHVS and CDR2 as FNYEAQ. CDR3 region: CASSLAVPTGIGGEQFF. CDR3 bases: TGTGCCAGCAGCTTAGCGGTGCCGACAGGGATCGGGGGCGAGCAGTTCTTC.

With regard to this clone: Other DNA sequences within the sample encode an identical CDR3. This chain connects TRBV5-6 to TRBJ1-1; D is possibly TRBD1 (6 bases). The length of the CDR3 is 14 residues. The germline gives CDR1 SGHDT, CDR2 YYEEEE. Deletions cut 3 bases from V and 1 base from J, with 10 bases between. In DNA form, the CDR3 reads TGTGCCAGCAGCTCGGGACACTGGAACACTGAAGCTTTCTTT. Residues: CASSSGHWNTEAFF.

This rearrangement joins TRBV6-6 to TRBJ2-2; weak D call: TRBD2 (6 bases). The V gene lost 7 bases and the J gene lost 5 bases, with 11 bases spanning the gap. This CDR3 is built from 13 residues. Germline CDR1 reads MNHNY; CDR2 reads SVGAGI (reference sequence). The CDR3 DNA reads TGTGCCAGCAATTATCGGGAGACCGGGGAGCTGTTTTTT. It is translated as CASNYRETGELFF.

The J gene is TRBJ1-5, the V gene TRBV18; the D is unclear. The ends were cut back, 3 bases at V and 5 bases at J, with 8 bases in the middle. The CDR3 spans 13 residues. From germline, CDR1 is KGHSH and CDR2 LQKENI. CDR3 DNA: TGTGCCAGCTCACCCCTTCAGGATCAGCCCCAGCATTTT. This encodes CASSPLQDQPQHF.

The chain carries TRBV5-6 and TRBJ1-5; 8 bases fit TRBD1. In germline, CDR1 is SGHDT, CDR2 YYEEEE. Trimming removed 0 bases from V and 5 bases from J; junction bases left unmatched: 4. The CDR3 runs 15 residues. The CDR3 nucleotides read TGTGCCAGCAGCTTGGGGGACAGGTCCTATCAGCCCCAGCATTTT. It codes for CASSLGDRSYQPQHF.

The V gene is TRBV5-1, the J gene TRBJ1-6, with TRBD1 identical over 10 bases. The CDR3 has 12 amino acids. Per the germline V gene, CDR1 is SGHRS and CDR2 is YFSETQ. Trimming took 7 bases from V and 8 from J; bases not matched to a gene: 0. The CDR3, as DNA: TGCGCCAGCGGACAGGGGGATTCACCCCTCCACTTT. Protein: CASGQGDSPLHF.

The chain recombines TRBV4-1 with TRBJ1-1; tentative D call: TRBD1 (6 bases). Germline V gene lookup returns CDR1 MGHRA and CDR2 YSYEKL. V lost 0 bases to trimming and J lost 2 bases, with 7 bases between them. The CDR3 spans 14 residues. The CDR3 here is CASSQDRGNTEAFF. In DNA, the CDR3 is TGCGCCAGCAGCCAAGACAGGGGCAACACTGAAGCTTTCTTT.

The chain is built from TRBV4-2 and TRBJ2-7; 14 positions match TRBD2. Germline CDR1 reads LGHNA; CDR2 reads YNFKEQ. The trim removed 5 bases at V and 3 bases at J, leaving 3 bases unmatched. This CDR3 is 15 amino acids long. CDR3 region: CASSDGTSGSYEQYF. CDR3 in DNA: TGTGCCAGCAGCGATGGGACTAGCGGGAGCTACGAGCAGTACTTC.

As DNA, the CDR3 is TGTGCCAGCAGCTTGATAGGGGGCCATGGCTACACCTTC. This gives the protein CASSLIGGHGYTF. The chain has TRBV5-5 and TRBJ1-2, with TRBD1 identical over 7 bases. V dropped 1 base and J dropped 6; count of bases not matched to a gene: 3. Germline-derived CDR1 and CDR2 are SGHKS and YYEKEE (reference sequence). The CDR3 length is 13 residues.

Remarks on this clone: A junction end diverges from the germline sequence, so it may reflect a read error. This chain joins TRBV9 and TRBJ1-1; D is perhaps TRBD1 (5 bases). CDR1 is SGDLS and CDR2 is YYNGEE in the germline V gene. The CDR3 runs 14 residues. In nucleotides, the CDR3 is TGTGCCAGCAGAGCCGTCGGGGGGAACGCTGAAGCTTTCTTT. It yields the protein CASRAVGGNAEAFF.

The chain joins TRBV11-2 to TRBJ1-3, with unresolved D. This CDR3 is 16 amino acids long. The V and J ends lost 5 bases and 0 bases respectively, with 14 bases between them. Germline CDR1 is SGHAT and CDR2 is FQNNGV. CDR3 DNA: TGTGCCAGCAGCCGAATAGCGGGCAGCTCTGGAAACACCATATATTTT. This encodes CASSRIAGSSGNTIYF.

To note about this clone: Other DNA sequences within the sample encode an identical CDR3. The chain joins TRBV2 to TRBJ1-5; D gene unclear. V was pared by 3 bases and J by 6 bases, with 9 bases between. Germline values: CDR1 SNHLY, CDR2 FYNNEI. This CDR3 comprises 13 residues. The CDR3 coding sequence is TGTGCCAGCAGTGAGGGTGGGAGTCAGCCCCAGCATTTT. Its translation is CASSEGGSQPQHF.

The chain has TRBV5-6 and TRBJ1-2, with 8 bases that match TRBD1. J was trimmed by 4 bases and V by 2 bases; bases with no gene match: 10. CDR1 and CDR2 from the germline V gene are SGHDT and YYEEEE. The CDR3 length is 16 residues. CDR3 DNA: TGTGCCAGCAGCTTAGGGGACAGGATGATGCCCTATGGCTACACCTTC. It encodes CASSLGDRMMPYGYTF.

CDR3: CASSSGQGSNQPQHF. CDR3 DNA: TGTGCCAGCAGCTCCGGACAGGGGAGCAATCAGCCCCAGCATTTT. The V gene is TRBV5-8, the J gene TRBJ1-5, with 9 bases that match TRBD1. With 3 bases clipped from V and 1 base from J, the junction kept 2 bases outside the gene matches. The germline gives CDR1 SGHTS, CDR2 YDEGEE. The CDR3 length is 15 residues.

The chain employs TRBV5-1 and TRBJ2-1, with D possibly matching TRBD1 (5 bases). Trimming stripped 0 bases from V and 6 bases from J, with 10 bases between. This CDR3 comprises 14 residues. Germline V lookup: CDR1 SGHRS, CDR2 YFSETQ. The CDR3 sequence is CASSLGGEGNEQFF. DNA of the CDR3: TGCGCCAGCAGCTTGGGGGGCGAAGGCAATGAGCAGTTCTTC.

The CDR3 sequence is CASRGLLLWGGTDTQYF. The CDR3 DNA reads TGTGCCAGCAGGGGCCTATTGTTATGGGGGGGAACAGATACGCAGTATTTT. The J gene is TRBJ2-3, the V gene TRBV27; 7 positions agree with TRBD2. The V segment lost 6 bases and the J segment 3 bases; nucleotides outside the gene matches: 15. This CDR3 contains 17 residues. The V gene's germline CDR1 is MNHEY and CDR2 SMNVEV (reference sequence).

The chain uses TRBV19 and TRBJ2-1; TRBD2 aligns across 9 bases. From germline, CDR1 is LNHDA and CDR2 SQIVND (reference sequence). The CDR3 contains 15 residues. The ends lost 7 bases at V and 4 bases at J; junction bases unmatched: 8. The CDR3 nucleotides are TGTGCCAGTACCAGCGGGAGGCATTTTTACAATGAGCAGTTCTTC. It translates to CASTSGRHFYNEQFF.

Considering frequency, this clone is medium-sized. The gene calls are TRBV5-1 and TRBJ1-4, with 11 nucleotides matching TRBD1. The germline CDR1 and CDR2 sequences are SGHRS and YFSETQ. This CDR3 has 15 residues. Trimming removed 1 base from V and 8 bases from J; junction bases left unmatched: 4. The CDR3 protein is CASSLWGTGGEKLFF. The CDR3 DNA reads as TGCGCCAGCAGCTTGTGGGGGACAGGGGGAGAAAAACTGTTTTTT.

The chain carries TRBV6-5 and TRBJ1-1; 7 bases align to TRBD1. CDR3 length equals 13 residues. Trimming took 5 bases from V and 7 from J; bases not matched to a gene: 7. Germline CDR1 and CDR2: MNHEY and SVGAGI. Written as DNA, the CDR3 is TGTGCCAGCAGTCGGGACAGAGAGTTTGAAGCTTTCTTT. This encodes CASSRDREFEAFF.